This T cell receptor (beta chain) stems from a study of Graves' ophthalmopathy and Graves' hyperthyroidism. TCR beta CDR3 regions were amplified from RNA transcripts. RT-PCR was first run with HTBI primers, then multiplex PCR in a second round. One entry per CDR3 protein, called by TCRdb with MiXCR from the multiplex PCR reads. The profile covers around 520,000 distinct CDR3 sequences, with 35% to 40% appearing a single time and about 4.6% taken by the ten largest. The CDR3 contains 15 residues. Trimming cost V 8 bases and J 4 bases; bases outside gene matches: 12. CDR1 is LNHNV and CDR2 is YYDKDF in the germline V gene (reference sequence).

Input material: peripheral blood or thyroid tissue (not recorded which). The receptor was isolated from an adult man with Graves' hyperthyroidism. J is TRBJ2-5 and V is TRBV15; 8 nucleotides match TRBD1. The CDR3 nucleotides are TGTGCCACCCTCGACAGGGGAGTGCCGGGAGAGACCCAGTACTTC. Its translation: CATLDRGVPGETQYF.